These T cell receptor beta chains were read from a single sample in a study of human T cells and chemical hapten exposure. Each CDR3 protein is one row after TCRdb ran MiXCR on the RACE reads. The repertoire has some 79,000 distinct CDR3 sequences, more than 10% of them found once; the top ten carry approximately 3.7%. The input for sequencing was whole blood, taken in connection with sensitization to the hapten diphenylcyclopropenone (DPC). The receptors originated from a woman between 45 and 60 years old with alopecia areata. Some clones in this sample may be carry-over from other donors' samples. CDR3s include the opening cysteine and the closing phenylalanine or tryptophan. A D gene is named only where the DNA matches it firmly. The size of a clone is reported for some rows only, either as once, few or many, or as a class for expanded clones.

>TRBV5-1|TRBJ2-1|NA|NA
TGCGCCAGCAGCTTAAGGGGCCAGTACAATGAGCAGTTCTTC
CASSLRGQYNEQFF
>TRBV29-1|TRBJ1-2|TRBD1|many
TGCAGCGCCGAGGCAGGGGGCTATGGCTACACCTTC
CSAEAGGYGYTF
>TRBV5-3|TRBJ2-2|TRBD1|NA
TGTGCCAGAGAGGGACAGGGGATGCCGAACACCGGGGAGCTGTTTTTT
CAREGQGMPNTGELFF
>TRBV3-1|TRBJ2-3|TRBD2|NA
TGTGCCAGCAGCCAAGGGAACGGGAGGAGCACAGATACGCAGTATTTT
CASSQGNGRSTDTQYF
>TRBV11-1|TRBJ2-2|TRBD2|once
TGTGCCAGCAGCTTAGCTACGACTAGCGTCACCGGGGAGCTGTTTTTT
CASSLATTSVTGELFF
>TRBV11-2|TRBJ2-7|NA|many
TGTGCCAGCAGCTTACAGTCTCACGGGAACGAGCAGTACTTC
CASSLQSHGNEQYF
>TRBV6-2/TRBV6-3|TRBJ2-1|TRBD2|many
TGTGCCAGCTGGAGCGGGGGTCCTGAGCAGTTCTTC
CASWSGGPEQFF
>TRBV7-9|TRBJ2-7|TRBD2|NA
TGTGCCAGCAGCTTGACTAGCGGGAGTCTTTTAGGGCAGTACTTC
CASSLTSGSLLGQYF
>TRBV5-5|TRBJ2-3|NA|NA
TGTGCCAGCAGCGTCGGGCCGGCCCCAGATACGCAGTATTTT
CASSVGPAPDTQYF
>TRBV4-2|TRBJ2-2|NA|NA
TGTGCCAGCAGCCAGGGAACTCTCCGCACCGGGGAGCTGTTTTTT
CASSQGTLRTGELFF
>TRBV18|TRBJ1-4|TRBD1|many
TGTGCCAGCTCCCCGGGGACAGGCCCCGCCGGTAATGAAAAACTGTTTTTT
CASSPGTGPAGNEKLFF